This record covers a single T cell receptor beta chain. The CDR3 has 13 residues. Germline lookup yields CDR1 SGHAT and CDR2 FQNNGV. V was shortened by 5 bases and J by 4 bases, with 12 bases between the two germline ends. The data derive from a study of identical twins' blood T cells. Sample barcodes were added at both library ends during cDNA synthesis. One entry per CDR3 protein, called by TCRdb with MiXCR from the 5' RACE reads. The profile shows a few hundred thousand distinct CDR3 sequences, 25% to 35% of them singletons. The V gene is TRBV11-2, the J gene TRBJ2-7; no reliable D call. This clonotype originated in a woman aged 18 to 55 in good health. The specimen was PBMCs. As DNA, the CDR3 is TGTGCCAGCAGCACTGGGCACGGGTACGAGCAGTACTTC. Translation: CASSTGHGYEQYF.